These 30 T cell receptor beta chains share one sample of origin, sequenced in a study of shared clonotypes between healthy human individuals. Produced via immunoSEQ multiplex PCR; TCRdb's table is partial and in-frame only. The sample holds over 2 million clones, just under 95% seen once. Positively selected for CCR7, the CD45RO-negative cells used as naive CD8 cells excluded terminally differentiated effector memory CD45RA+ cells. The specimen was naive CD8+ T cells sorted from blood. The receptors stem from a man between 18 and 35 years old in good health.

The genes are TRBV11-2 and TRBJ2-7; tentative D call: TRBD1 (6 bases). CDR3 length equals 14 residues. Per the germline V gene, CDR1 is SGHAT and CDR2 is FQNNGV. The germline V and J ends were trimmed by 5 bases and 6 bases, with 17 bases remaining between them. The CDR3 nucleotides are TGTGCCAGCAGCCCGGAGACAGGTTTGGGCGAGCAGTACTTC. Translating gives CASSPETGLGEQYF.

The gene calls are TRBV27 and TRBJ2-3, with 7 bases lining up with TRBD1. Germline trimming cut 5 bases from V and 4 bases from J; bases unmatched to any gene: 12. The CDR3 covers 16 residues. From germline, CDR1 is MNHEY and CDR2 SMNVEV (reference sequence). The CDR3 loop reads CASSEQTGSAADTQYF. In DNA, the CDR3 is TGTGCCAGCAGTGAACAGACAGGGAGTGCGGCAGATACGCAGTATTTT.

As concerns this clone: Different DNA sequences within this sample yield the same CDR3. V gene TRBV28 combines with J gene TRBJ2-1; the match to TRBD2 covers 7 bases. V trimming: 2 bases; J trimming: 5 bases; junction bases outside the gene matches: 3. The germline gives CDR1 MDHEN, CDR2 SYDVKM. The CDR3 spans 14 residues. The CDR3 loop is CASSLAGENNEQFF. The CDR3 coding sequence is TGTGCCAGCAGTTTAGCGGGGGAAAACAATGAGCAGTTCTTC.

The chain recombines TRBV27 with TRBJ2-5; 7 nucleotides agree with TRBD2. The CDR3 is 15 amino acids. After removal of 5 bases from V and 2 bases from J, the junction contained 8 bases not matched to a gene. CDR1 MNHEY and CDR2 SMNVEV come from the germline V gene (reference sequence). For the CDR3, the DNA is TGTGCCAGCAGTCTCACCACTAGCGAGCAAGAGACCCAGTACTTC. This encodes CASSLTTSEQETQYF.

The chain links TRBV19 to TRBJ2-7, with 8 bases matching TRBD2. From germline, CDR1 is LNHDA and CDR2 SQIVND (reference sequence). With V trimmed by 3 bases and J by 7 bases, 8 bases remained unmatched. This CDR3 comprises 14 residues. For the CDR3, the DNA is TGTGCCAGTAGTATGGCCGGGGGGGCGAATGAGCAGTACTTC. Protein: CASSMAGGANEQYF.

The DNA of the CDR3 is TGTGCCAGCAGCTTAGGGCCCGGACCCGAAGCTTTCTTT. This sequence encodes CASSLGPGPEAFF. The rearrangement links TRBV13 to TRBJ1-1; D remains unclear. With 0 bases removed from V and 8 bases from J, the gap between germline ends came to 10 bases. Germline-derived CDR1 and CDR2 are PRHDT and FYEKMQ (reference sequence). There are 13 residues in the CDR3.

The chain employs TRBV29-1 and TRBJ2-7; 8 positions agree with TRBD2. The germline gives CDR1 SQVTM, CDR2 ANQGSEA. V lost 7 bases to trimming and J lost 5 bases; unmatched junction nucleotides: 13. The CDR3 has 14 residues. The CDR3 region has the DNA TGCAGCGGAAGGACGGGAGGGCTCTTCGACGAGCAGTACTTC. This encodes CSGRTGGLFDEQYF.

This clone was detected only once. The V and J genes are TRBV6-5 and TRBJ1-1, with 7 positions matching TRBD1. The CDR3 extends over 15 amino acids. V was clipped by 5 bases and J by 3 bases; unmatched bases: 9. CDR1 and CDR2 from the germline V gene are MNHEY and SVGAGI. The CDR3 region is CASSAQTGTDTEAFF. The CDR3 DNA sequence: TGTGCCAGCAGTGCCCAGACAGGGACGGACACTGAAGCTTTCTTT.

Here the CDR3 reads CASSQDRAPIGYTF. In nucleotides, the CDR3 is TGTGCCAGCAGCCAGGACAGGGCTCCTATCGGCTACACCTTC. The rearrangement uses TRBV13 and TRBJ1-2, with 8 bases that match TRBD1. Germline CDR1 reads PRHDT; CDR2 reads FYEKMQ (reference sequence). CDR3 size: 14 residues. Trimming took 5 bases from V and 8 from J; bases not matched to a gene: 10.

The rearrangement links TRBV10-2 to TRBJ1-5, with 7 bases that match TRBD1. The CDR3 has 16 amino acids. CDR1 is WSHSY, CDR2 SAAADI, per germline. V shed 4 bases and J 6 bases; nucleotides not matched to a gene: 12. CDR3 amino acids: CASSAPAGGVGQPQHF. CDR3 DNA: TGCGCCAGCAGTGCCCCGGCAGGGGGAGTTGGTCAGCCCCAGCATTTT.

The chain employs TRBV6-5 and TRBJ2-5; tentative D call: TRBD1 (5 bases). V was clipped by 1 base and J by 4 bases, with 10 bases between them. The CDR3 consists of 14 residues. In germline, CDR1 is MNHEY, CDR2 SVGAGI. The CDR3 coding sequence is TGTGCCAGCAGTTACTTCCAGGGTACAGAGACCCAGTACTTC. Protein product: CASSYFQGTETQYF.

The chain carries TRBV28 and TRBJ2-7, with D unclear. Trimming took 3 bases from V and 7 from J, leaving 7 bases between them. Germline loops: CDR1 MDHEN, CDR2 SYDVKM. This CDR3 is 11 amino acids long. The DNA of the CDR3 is TGTGCCAGCAGTTTCCGGTTAGAGCAGTACTTC. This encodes CASSFRLEQYF.

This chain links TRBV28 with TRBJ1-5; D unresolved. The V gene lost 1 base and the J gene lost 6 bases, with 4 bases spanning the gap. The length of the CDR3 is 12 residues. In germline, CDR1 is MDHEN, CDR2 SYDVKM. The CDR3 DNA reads TGTGCCAGCAGTTTATTGTTTCAGCCCCAGCATTTT. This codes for CASSLLFQPQHF.

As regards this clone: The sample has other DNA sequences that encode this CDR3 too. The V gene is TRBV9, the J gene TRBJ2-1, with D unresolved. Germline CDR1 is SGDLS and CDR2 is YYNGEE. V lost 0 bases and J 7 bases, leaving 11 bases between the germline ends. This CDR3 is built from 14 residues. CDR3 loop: CASSVALAVNEQFF. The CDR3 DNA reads TGTGCCAGCAGCGTAGCCCTTGCGGTGAATGAGCAGTTCTTC.

CDR3 bases: TGTGCCAGCTCACCTTCGACAGGGGCCGGGGAGCTGTTTTTT. This codes for CASSPSTGAGELFF. This chain uses TRBV18 with TRBJ2-2, with 8 bases that match TRBD1. This CDR3 has 14 amino acids. The V gene end was trimmed by 3 bases and the J gene end by 6 bases; junction bases not matched to a gene: 3. Germline V gene sequence: CDR1 KGHSH, CDR2 LQKENI.

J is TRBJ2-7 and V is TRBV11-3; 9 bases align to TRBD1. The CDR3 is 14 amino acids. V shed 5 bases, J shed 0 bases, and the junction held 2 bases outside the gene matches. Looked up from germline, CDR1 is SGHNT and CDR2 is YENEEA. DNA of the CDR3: TGTGCCAGCAGCCGGGACAGGGACTCCTACGAGCAGTACTTC. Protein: CASSRDRDSYEQYF.

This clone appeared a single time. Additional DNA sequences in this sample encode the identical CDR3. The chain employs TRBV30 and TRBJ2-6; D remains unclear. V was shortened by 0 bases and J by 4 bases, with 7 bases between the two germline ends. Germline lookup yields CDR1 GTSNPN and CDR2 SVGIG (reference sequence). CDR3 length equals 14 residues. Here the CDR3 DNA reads TGTGCCTGGAGTGTACATTCAGGGGCCAACGTCCTGACTTTC. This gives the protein CAWSVHSGANVLTF.

CDR3 amino acids: CASSLRQGADEQYF. The CDR3, as DNA: TGTGCCAGCAGCCTTCGGCAGGGGGCCGACGAGCAGTACTTC. The chain combines TRBV5-5 with TRBJ2-7; 8 nucleotides agree with TRBD1. The CDR3 has 14 residues. After removal of 4 bases from V and 5 bases from J, the junction contained 8 bases not matched to a gene. In germline, CDR1 is SGHKS, CDR2 YYEKEE (reference sequence).

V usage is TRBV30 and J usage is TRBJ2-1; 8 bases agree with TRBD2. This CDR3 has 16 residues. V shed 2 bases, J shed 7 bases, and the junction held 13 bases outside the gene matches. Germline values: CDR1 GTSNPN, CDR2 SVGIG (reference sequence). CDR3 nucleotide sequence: TGTGCCTGGAGTCTTATTCCGGGACTAGGGGTGAATGAGCAGTTCTTC. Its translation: CAWSLIPGLGVNEQFF. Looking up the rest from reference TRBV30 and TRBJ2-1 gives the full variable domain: SQTIHQWPATLVQPVGSPLSLECTVEGTSNPNLYWYRQAAGRGLQLLFYSVGIGQISSEVPQNLSASRPQDRQFILSSKKLLLSDSGFYLCAWSLIPGLGVNEQFFGPGTRLTVL.

CDR3 DNA sequence: TGTGCCAGTAGTCAGGGGTCCTATAATTCACCCCTCCACTTT. Translation: CASSQGSYNSPLHF. V is TRBV19 and J is TRBJ1-6; D is perhaps TRBD1 (6 bases). The CDR3 extends over 14 amino acids. CDR1 and CDR2 (germline): LNHDA, SQIVND (reference sequence). The V gene lost 5 bases and the J gene lost 1 base, with 6 bases spanning the gap. Looking up the rest from reference TRBV19 and TRBJ1-6 gives the full variable domain: DGGITQSPKYLFRKEGQNVTLSCEQNLNHDAMYWYRQDPGQGLRLIYYSQIVNDFQKGDIAEGYSVSREKKESFPLTVTSAQKNPTAFYLCASSQGSYNSPLHFGNGTRLTVT.

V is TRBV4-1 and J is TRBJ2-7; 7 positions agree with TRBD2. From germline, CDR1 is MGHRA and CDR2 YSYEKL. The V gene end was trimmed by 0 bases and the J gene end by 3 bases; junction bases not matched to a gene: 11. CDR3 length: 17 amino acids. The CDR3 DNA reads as TGCGCCAGCAGCCAAGATGATAAGTGGGAGGGATACTACGAGCAGTACTTC. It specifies CASSQDDKWEGYYEQYF.

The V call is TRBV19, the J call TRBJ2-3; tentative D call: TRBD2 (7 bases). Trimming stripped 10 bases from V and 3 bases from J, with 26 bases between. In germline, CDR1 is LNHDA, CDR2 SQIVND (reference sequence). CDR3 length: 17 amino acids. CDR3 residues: CATTFGRGGGPTDTQYF. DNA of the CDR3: TGTGCCACCACCTTCGGGAGAGGGGGGGGGCCAACAGATACGCAGTATTTT.

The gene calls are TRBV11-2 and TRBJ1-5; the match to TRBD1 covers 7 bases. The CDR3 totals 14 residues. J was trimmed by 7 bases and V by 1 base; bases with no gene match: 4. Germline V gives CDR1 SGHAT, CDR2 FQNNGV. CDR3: CASSLAGGEQPQHF. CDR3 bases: TGTGCCAGCAGCTTAGCAGGGGGAGAACAGCCCCAGCATTTT.

CDR3 amino acids: CASSEAPGHPGFF. CDR3 in DNA: TGTGCCAGCAGTGAAGCGCCCGGCCACCCGGGGTTCTTC. V is TRBV2 and J is TRBJ2-1; D is undetermined. Germline V gives CDR1 SNHLY, CDR2 FYNNEI. The CDR3 contains 13 residues. V lost 0 bases and J 15 bases, leaving 15 bases between the germline ends.

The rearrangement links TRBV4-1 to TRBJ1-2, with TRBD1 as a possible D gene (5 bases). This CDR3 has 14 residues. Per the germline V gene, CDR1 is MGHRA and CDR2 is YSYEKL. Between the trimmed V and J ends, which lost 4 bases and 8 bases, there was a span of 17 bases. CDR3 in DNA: TGCGCCAGCAGCCCACAAAGGGGTTCGGGAGGCTACACCTTC. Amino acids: CASSPQRGSGGYTF.

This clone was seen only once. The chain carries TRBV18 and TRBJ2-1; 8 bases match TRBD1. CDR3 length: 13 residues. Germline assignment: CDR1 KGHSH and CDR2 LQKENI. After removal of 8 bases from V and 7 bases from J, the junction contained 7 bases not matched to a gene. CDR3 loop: CASEQGVANEQFF. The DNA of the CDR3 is TGTGCCAGCGAACAGGGGGTGGCTAATGAGCAGTTCTTC. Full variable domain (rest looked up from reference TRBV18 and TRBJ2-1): NAGVMQNPRHLVRRRGQEARLRCSPMKGHSHVYWYRQLPEEGLKFMVYLQKENIIDESGMPKERFSAEFPKEGPSILRIQQVVRGDSAAYFCASEQGVANEQFFGPGTRLTVL.

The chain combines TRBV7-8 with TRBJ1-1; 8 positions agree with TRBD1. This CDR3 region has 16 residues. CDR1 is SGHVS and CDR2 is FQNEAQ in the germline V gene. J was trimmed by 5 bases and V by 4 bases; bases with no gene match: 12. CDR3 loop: CASSSGQGWERTEAFF. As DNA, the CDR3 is TGTGCCAGCAGCTCTGGACAGGGATGGGAACGGACTGAAGCTTTCTTT. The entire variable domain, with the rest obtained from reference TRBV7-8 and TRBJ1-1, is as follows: GAGVSQSPRYKVAKRGQDVALRCDPISGHVSLFWYQQALGQGPEFLTYFQNEAQLDKSGLPSDRFFAERPEGSVSTLKIQRTQQEDSAVYLCASSSGQGWERTEAFFGQGTRLTVV.

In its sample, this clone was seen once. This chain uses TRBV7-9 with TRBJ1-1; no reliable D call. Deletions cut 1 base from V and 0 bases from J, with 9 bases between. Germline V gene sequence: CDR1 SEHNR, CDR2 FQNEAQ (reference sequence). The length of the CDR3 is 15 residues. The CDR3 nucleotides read TGTGCCAGCAGCTTAGGTCTGGGCTTGAACACTGAAGCTTTCTTT. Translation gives CASSLGLGLNTEAFF.

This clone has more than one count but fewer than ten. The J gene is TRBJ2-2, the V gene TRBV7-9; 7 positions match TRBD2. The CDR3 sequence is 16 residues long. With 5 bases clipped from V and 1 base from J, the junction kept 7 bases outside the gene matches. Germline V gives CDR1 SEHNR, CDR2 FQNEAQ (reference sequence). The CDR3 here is CASSPGIAGNTGELFF. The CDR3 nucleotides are TGTGCCAGCAGCCCCGGAATAGCGGGGAACACCGGGGAGCTGTTTTTT.

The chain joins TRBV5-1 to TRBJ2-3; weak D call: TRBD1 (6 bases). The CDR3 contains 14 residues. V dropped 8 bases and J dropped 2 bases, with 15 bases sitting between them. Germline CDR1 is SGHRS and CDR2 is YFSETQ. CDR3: CASGNREVTDTQYF. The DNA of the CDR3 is TGCGCCAGTGGGAACAGGGAAGTCACAGATACGCAGTATTTT. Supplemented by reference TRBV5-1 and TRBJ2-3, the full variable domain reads KAGVTQTPRYLIKTRGQQVTLSCSPISGHRSVSWYQQTPGQGLQFLFEYFSETQRNKGNFPGRFSGRQFSNSRSEMNVSTLELGDSALYLCASGNREVTDTQYFGPGTRLTVL.